What follows are 5 T cell receptor beta chains derived from one specimen sequenced in a study of blood T cell repertoires in COVID-19. Sequencing was performed with immunoSEQ multiplex PCR; in TCRdb, only in-frame clones are kept and a portion is missing. The sample has 200,000 to 300,000 clones, roughly 85% seen once. Sequences were obtained from peripheral blood. Receptor source: a man aged 50 to 59 with COVID-19, enrolled during active disease.

This chain links TRBV2 with TRBJ2-2, with 12 bases identical to TRBD2. Germline CDR1 reads SNHLY; CDR2 reads FYNNEI. V was pared by 5 bases and J by 8 bases, with 6 bases of the junction left unmatched. The CDR3 consists of 15 residues. Here the CDR3 reads CASSRLAGAGGELFF. The CDR3 nucleotides are TGTGCCAGCAGTCGACTAGCGGGGGCGGGAGGGGAGCTGTTTTTT. Full variable domain (outside the CDR3, taken from reference TRBV2 and TRBJ2-2): EPEVTQTPSHQVTQMGQEVILRCVPISNHLYFYWYRQILGQKVEFLVSFYNNEISEKSEIFDDQFSVERPDGSNFTLKIRSTKLEDSAMYFCASSRLAGAGGELFFGEGSRLTVL.

The table lists this clone with a few counts. The J gene is TRBJ2-3, the V gene TRBV30, with TRBD2 identical over 10 bases. With 2 bases clipped from V and 2 bases from J, the junction kept 4 bases outside the gene matches. Looked up from germline, CDR1 is GTSNPN and CDR2 is SVGIG (reference sequence). The CDR3 runs to 15 residues. The CDR3 DNA sequence: TGTGCCTGGAGTCAGGGACTAGCGAACACAGATACGCAGTATTTT. This gives the protein CAWSQGLANTDTQYF. Full variable domain (rest looked up from reference TRBV30 and TRBJ2-3): SQTIHQWPATLVQPVGSPLSLECTVEGTSNPNLYWYRQAAGRGLQLLFYSVGIGQISSEVPQNLSASRPQDRQFILSSKKLLLSDSGFYLCAWSQGLANTDTQYFGPGTRLTVL.

The chain links TRBV24-1 to TRBJ2-7, with 7 bases lining up with TRBD2. Germline V CDR1 and CDR2: KGHDR, SFDVKD. The CDR3 totals 13 residues. Unmatched junction bases numbered 5, after V lost 5 bases and J lost 5 bases. This CDR3 is CATSGGTKDEQYF. The CDR3 coding sequence is TGTGCCACCAGTGGCGGGACTAAGGACGAGCAGTACTTC.

The chain links TRBV7-9 to TRBJ2-7; D is perhaps TRBD1 (5 bases). Trimming cost V 5 bases and J 0 bases, with 14 bases left between them. This CDR3 has 15 amino acids. The germline V gene has CDR1 SEHNR and CDR2 FQNEAQ (reference sequence). CDR3 amino acids: CASSRTGQSSYEQYF. The CDR3 nucleotides are TGTGCCAGCAGCCGTACAGGTCAAAGCTCCTACGAGCAGTACTTC.

V gene TRBV9 combines with J gene TRBJ2-1, with 7 bases identical to TRBD2. J was trimmed by 5 bases and V by 3 bases; bases with no gene match: 5. The germline V gene has CDR1 SGDLS and CDR2 YYNGEE. The CDR3 covers 14 residues. The DNA for the CDR3 is TGTGCCAGCAGCGAGCGGGGAGCGAACAATGAGCAGTTCTTC. Translating it yields CASSERGANNEQFF.